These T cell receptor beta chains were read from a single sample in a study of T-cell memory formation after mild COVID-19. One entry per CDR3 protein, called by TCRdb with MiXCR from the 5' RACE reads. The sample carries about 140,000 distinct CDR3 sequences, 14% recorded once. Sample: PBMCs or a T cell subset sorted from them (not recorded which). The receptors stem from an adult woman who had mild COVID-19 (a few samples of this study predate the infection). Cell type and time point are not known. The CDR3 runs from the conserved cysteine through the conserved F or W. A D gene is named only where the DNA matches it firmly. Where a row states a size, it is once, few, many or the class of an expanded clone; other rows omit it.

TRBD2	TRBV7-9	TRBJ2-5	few	CASSLLGLAPEETQYF	TGTGCCAGCAGCCTACTTGGACTAGCCCCGGAAGAGACCCAGTACTTC
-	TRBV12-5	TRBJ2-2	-	CASGLLRTPWNTGELFF	TGTGCTAGTGGTTTGTTACGGACGCCTTGGAACACCGGGGAGCTGTTTTTT
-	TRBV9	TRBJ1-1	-	CASSVAGTAEAFF	TGTGCCAGCAGTGTCGCGGGTACGGCTGAAGCTTTCTTT
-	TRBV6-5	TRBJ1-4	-	CASSYRETATNEKLFF	TGTGCCAGCAGTTACCGCGAGACAGCAACTAATGAAAAACTGTTTTTT
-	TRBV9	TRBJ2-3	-	CASSVKWGTDTQYF	TGTGCCAGCAGCGTAAAGTGGGGCACAGATACGCAGTATTTT
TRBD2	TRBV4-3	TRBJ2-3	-	CASSQGTSGITDTQYF	TGCGCCAGCAGCCAGGGGACTAGCGGGATAACAGATACGCAGTATTTT
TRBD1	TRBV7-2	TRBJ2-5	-	CASSLGVRTGGQETQYF	TGTGCCAGCAGCTTAGGGGTGAGGACAGGGGGCCAGGAGACCCAGTACTTC
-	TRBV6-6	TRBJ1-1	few	CASSWGRRNTEAFF	TGTGCCAGCAGTTGGGGACGCAGGAACACTGAAGCTTTCTTT
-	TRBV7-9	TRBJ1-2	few	CASSSREGLTNYGYTF	TGTGCCAGCAGCAGCCGGGAGGGACTAACTAACTATGGCTACACCTTC
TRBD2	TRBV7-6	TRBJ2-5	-	CASSLEWGGQETQYF	TGTGCCAGCAGCTTAGAGTGGGGGGGCCAAGAGACCCAGTACTTC
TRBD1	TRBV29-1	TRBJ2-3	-	CSGTGGAGTQYF	TGCAGCGGGACAGGGGGCGCCGGGACGCAGTATTTT
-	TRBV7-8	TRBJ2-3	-	CASSFRPGGTDTQYF	TGTGCCAGCAGCTTCCGTCCGGGGGGCACAGATACGCAGTATTTT
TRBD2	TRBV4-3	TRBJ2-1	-	CASSPRRLAGAHEQFF	TGCGCCAGCAGCCCCCGTAGGCTAGCGGGAGCCCATGAGCAGTTCTTC
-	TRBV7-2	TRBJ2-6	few	CASSPNSGANVLTF	TGTGCCAGCAGCCCTAACTCTGGGGCCAACGTCCTGACTTTC
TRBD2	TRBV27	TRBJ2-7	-	CASSLSSGTYEQYF	TGTGCCAGCAGTTTATCCAGCGGGACCTACGAGCAGTACTTC
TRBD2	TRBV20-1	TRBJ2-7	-	CSASGSAGITYEQYF	TGCAGTGCTAGTGGGTCAGCGGGAATTACCTACGAGCAGTACTTC
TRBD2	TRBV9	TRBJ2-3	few	CASSDGTSGVSTDTQYF	TGTGCCAGCAGCGACGGGACTAGCGGGGTTAGCACAGATACGCAGTATTTT
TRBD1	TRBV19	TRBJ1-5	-	CASSTYRGVSGPQHF	TGTGCCAGTAGTACGTACAGGGGAGTGAGTGGGCCCCAGCATTTT
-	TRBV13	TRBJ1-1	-	CASSSQGTEDFF	TGTGCCAGCAGCTCACAAGGGACTGAAGATTTCTTT
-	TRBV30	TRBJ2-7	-	CAWSVSRGSYEQYF	TGTGCCTGGAGTGTGAGCAGGGGCTCCTACGAGCAGTACTTC
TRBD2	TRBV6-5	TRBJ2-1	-	CASSYSMLAGDEQFF	TGTGCCAGCAGTTACTCGATGCTAGCGGGAGATGAGCAGTTCTTC
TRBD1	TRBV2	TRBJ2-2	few	CARTRGQGANGELFF	TGTGCCAGAACCCGAGGGCAGGGGGCGAACGGGGAGCTGTTTTTT
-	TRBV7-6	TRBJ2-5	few	CASRRTGDMRETQYF	TGTGCCAGCAGACGAACAGGCGATATGAGGGAGACCCAGTACTTC
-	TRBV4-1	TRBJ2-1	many	CASSQRGGQKAYNEQFF	TGCGCCAGCAGCCAAAGGGGTGGACAGAAGGCCTACAATGAGCAGTTCTTC
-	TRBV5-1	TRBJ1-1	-	CASSMTGVGETEAFF	TGCGCCAGCAGTATGACGGGGGTAGGGGAAACTGAAGCTTTCTTT
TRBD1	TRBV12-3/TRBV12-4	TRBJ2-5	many	CASGTGAPETQYF	TGTGCCAGTGGGACAGGGGCACCGGAGACCCAGTACTTC
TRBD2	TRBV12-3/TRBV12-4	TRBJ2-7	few	CASRGGGVEQYF	TGTGCCAGTCGAGGCGGGGGAGTCGAGCAGTACTTC
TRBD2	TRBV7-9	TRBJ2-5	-	CASSARLAAFQETQYF	TGTGCCAGCAGCGCCCGACTAGCGGCGTTCCAAGAGACCCAGTACTTC
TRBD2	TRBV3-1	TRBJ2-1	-	CASSPRGLAGGDEQFF	TGTGCCAGCAGCCCAAGGGGACTAGCGGGGGGGGATGAGCAGTTCTTC
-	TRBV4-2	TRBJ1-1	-	CASGEGNPEAFF	TGTGCCAGCGGAGAAGGGAACCCTGAAGCTTTCTTT
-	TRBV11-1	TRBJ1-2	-	CASSSGHNYGYTF	TGTGCCAGCAGCTCCGGACATAACTATGGCTACACCTTC
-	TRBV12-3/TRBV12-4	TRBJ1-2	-	CASVQGPRNYGYTF	TGTGCCAGCGTGCAGGGGCCACGCAACTATGGCTACACCTTC
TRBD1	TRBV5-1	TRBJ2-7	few	CASSPFRQGAYEQYF	TGCGCCAGCAGCCCTTTCCGACAGGGGGCCTACGAGCAGTACTTC
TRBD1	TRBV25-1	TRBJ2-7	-	CASSETGALSYEQYF	TGTGCCAGCAGTGAAACAGGGGCGCTATCCTACGAGCAGTACTTC
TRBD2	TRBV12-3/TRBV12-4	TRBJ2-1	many	CASSTSTSGEQFF	TGTGCCAGCAGTACCTCCACTAGCGGGGAGCAGTTCTTC
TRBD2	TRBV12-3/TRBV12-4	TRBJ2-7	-	CASSWGLDSYEQYF	TGTGCCAGCAGTTGGGGACTAGACTCCTACGAGCAGTACTTC
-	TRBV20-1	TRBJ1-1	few	CSASGWEAFF	TGCAGTGCTAGCGGTTGGGAAGCTTTCTTT
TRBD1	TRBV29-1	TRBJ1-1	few	CSVNPRTGDMNTEAFF	TGCAGCGTTAACCCTCGGACAGGGGATATGAACACTGAAGCTTTCTTT
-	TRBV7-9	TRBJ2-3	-	CASWETDTQYF	TGTGCCAGCTGGGAGACAGATACGCAGTATTTT
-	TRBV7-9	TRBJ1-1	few	CASRGLGTEAFF	TGTGCCAGCAGGGGCCTAGGCACTGAAGCTTTCTTT
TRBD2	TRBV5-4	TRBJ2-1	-	CASSLEGTSGNEQFF	TGTGCCAGCAGCTTGGAAGGGACTAGCGGTAATGAGCAGTTCTTC
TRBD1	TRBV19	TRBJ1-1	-	CASSRPGQGLAEAFF	TGTGCCAGTAGTAGACCTGGACAGGGGTTGGCTGAAGCTTTCTTT
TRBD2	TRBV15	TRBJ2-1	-	CATSRGREARENEQFF	TGTGCCACCAGCAGAGGACGGGAGGCAAGGGAGAATGAGCAGTTCTTC
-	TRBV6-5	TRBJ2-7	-	CASSYLPGYEQYF	TGTGCCAGCAGTTACCTCCCGGGTTACGAGCAGTACTTC
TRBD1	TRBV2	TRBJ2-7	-	CASRDRGEGYEQYF	TGTGCCAGCAGGGACAGGGGTGAGGGTTACGAGCAGTACTTC
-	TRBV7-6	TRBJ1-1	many	CASSLGGGTEAFF	TGTGCCAGCAGTTTAGGGGGGGGCACTGAAGCTTTCTTT
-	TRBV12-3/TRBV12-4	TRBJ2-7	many	CASSFARGFPSYEQYF	TGTGCCAGCAGTTTTGCCCGGGGGTTTCCCTCCTACGAGCAGTACTTC
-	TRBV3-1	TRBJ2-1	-	CASTEGYNEQFF	TGTGCCAGCACCGAGGGGTACAATGAGCAGTTCTTC
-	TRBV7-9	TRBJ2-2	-	CASSHAGELFF	TGTGCCAGCAGCCATGCCGGGGAGCTGTTTTTT
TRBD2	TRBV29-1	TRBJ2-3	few	CSVEALGGGRTDTQYF	TGCAGCGTTGAAGCTTTAGGCGGGGGGCGAACAGATACGCAGTATTTT
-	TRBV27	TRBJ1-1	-	CASRSPGDPTEAFF	TGTGCCAGCAGATCTCCCGGCGATCCGACTGAAGCTTTCTTT
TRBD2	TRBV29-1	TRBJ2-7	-	CRGSGGRENYEQYF	TGCAGGGGGAGCGGGGGCAGGGAAAACTACGAGCAGTACTTC
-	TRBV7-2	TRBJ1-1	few	CASSLQGRAFF	TGTGCCAGCAGCTTACAGGGTCGAGCTTTCTTT
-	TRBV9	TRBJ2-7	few	CASSVGVSNYEQYF	TGTGCCAGCAGCGTAGGCGTTAGCAACTACGAGCAGTACTTC
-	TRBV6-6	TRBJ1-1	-	CASSYRRRGSDTEAFF	TGTGCCAGCAGTTACAGGAGGAGGGGTTCGGACACTGAAGCTTTCTTT